These 10 T cell receptor beta chains were all obtained from the same sample, sequenced in a study of blood T cell repertoires in COVID-19. Clones were sequenced by immunoSEQ multiplex PCR, and TCRdb holds only the in-frame ones, with some missing. The sample carries roughly 300,000 clones, around 86% recorded once. Source material: PBMCs or T cells enriched from blood (not recorded which). Receptors originate from a woman in her late teens or twenties who had recovered from COVID-19.

The chain recombines TRBV6-5 with TRBJ1-1, with 7 bases aligning to TRBD1. Looked up from germline, CDR1 is MNHEY and CDR2 is SVGAGI. The CDR3 has 14 amino acids. After removal of 4 bases from V and 11 bases from J, the junction contained 13 bases not matched to a gene. Written as DNA, the CDR3 is TGTGCCAGCAGTTTCACCACAGGGGCAACGGGGGCTTTCTTT. Translated, it gives CASSFTTGATGAFF.

This clone has only one observation. The genes are TRBV11-1 and TRBJ2-4; tentatively, D is TRBD2 (6 bases). The germline V gene encodes CDR1 SGHAT and CDR2 FQDESV (reference sequence). The V end was cut by 1 base, the J end by 6 bases, with 7 bases between. CDR3 size: 13 residues. This chain's CDR3 is CASSLEGGNIQYF. CDR3 bases: TGTGCCAGCAGCTTAGAGGGAGGAAACATTCAGTACTTC. Filled out from reference TRBV11-1 and TRBJ2-4, the complete variable domain reads EAEVAQSPRYKITEKSQAVAFWCDPISGHATLYWYRQILGQGPELLVQFQDESVVDDSQLPKDRFSAERLKGVDSTLKIQPAELGDSAMYLCASSLEGGNIQYFGAGTRLSVL.

This clone was counted between two and nine times. This rearrangement joins TRBV5-1 to TRBJ2-3; 10 nucleotides line up with TRBD2. Germline V CDR1 and CDR2: SGHRS, YFSETQ. This CDR3 has 16 amino acids. V was clipped by 5 bases and J by 1 base; unmatched bases: 7. CDR3 in DNA: TGCGCCAGCAGTCCTCCAGCGGGAGGGGGCACAGATACGCAGTATTTT. Translated, it gives CASSPPAGGGTDTQYF. Supplemented by reference TRBV5-1 and TRBJ2-3, the full variable domain reads KAGVTQTPRYLIKTRGQQVTLSCSPISGHRSVSWYQQTPGQGLQFLFEYFSETQRNKGNFPGRFSGRQFSNSRSEMNVSTLELGDSALYLCASSPPAGGGTDTQYFGPGTRLTVL.

The chain combines TRBV4-1 with TRBJ1-1, with 7 bases identical to TRBD1. This CDR3 is built from 15 residues. V lost 4 bases to trimming and J lost 4 bases; unmatched junction nucleotides: 9. CDR1 is MGHRA and CDR2 is YSYEKL in the germline V gene. CDR3 sequence: CASSRLLTGFTEAFF. The CDR3 region has the DNA TGCGCCAGCAGCCGCCTCCTGACAGGGTTCACTGAAGCTTTCTTT.

This sequence joins TRBV10-3 and TRBJ2-3; 8 nucleotides line up with TRBD2. CDR1 and CDR2 from the germline V gene are ENHRY and SYGVKD. With V trimmed by 6 bases and J by 0 bases, 2 bases remained unmatched. CDR3 size: 14 residues. CDR3 nucleotide sequence: TGTGCCATCAGCGGGGGGGCTAGCACAGATACGCAGTATTTT. Amino acids: CAISGGASTDTQYF.

The chain is built from TRBV7-3 and TRBJ2-1; possibly TRBD2 for D (6 bases). The CDR3 length is 16 residues. V lost 4 bases, J lost 0 bases, and 13 bases lay in between. CDR1 SGHTA and CDR2 FQGTGA come from the germline V gene. The chain's CDR3 is CASSSTGTYSYNEQFF. The CDR3 DNA sequence: TGTGCCAGCAGCTCCACCGGGACTTACTCCTACAATGAGCAGTTCTTC.

The rearrangement joins TRBV11-1 to TRBJ2-7; unclear D gene. This CDR3 region has 13 residues. V was shortened by 1 base and J by 10 bases, with 14 bases between the two germline ends. CDR1 and CDR2 (germline): SGHAT, FQDESV (reference sequence). CDR3 sequence: CASSLGLALDQYF. The CDR3 nucleotides read TGTGCCAGCAGCTTAGGACTGGCTCTCGACCAGTACTTC.

This chain uses TRBV6-2 or TRBV6-3 with TRBJ1-3; 9 bases match TRBD1. The CDR3 spans 17 residues. Per the germline V gene, CDR1 is MNHEY and CDR2 is SVGEGT. V shed 2 bases and J 0 bases; nucleotides not matched to a gene: 5. CDR3 bases: TGTGCCAGCAGTTACGGCGGGACAGGGCACTCTGGAAACACCATATATTTT. It is translated as CASSYGGTGHSGNTIYF.

V and J are TRBV19 and TRBJ1-1; 7 nucleotides align to TRBD1. The CDR3 spans 15 residues. Germline V gene data show CDR1 as LNHDA and CDR2 as SQIVND (reference sequence). J lost 0 bases, V lost 9 bases, and 10 bases had no gene match. The CDR3 DNA reads TGTGCCAGCACTCTTGACAGGGCGATGAACACTGAAGCTTTCTTT. It encodes CASTLDRAMNTEAFF.

The V and J genes are TRBV10-3 and TRBJ1-1, with TRBD1 identical over 8 bases. V trimming: 3 bases; J trimming: 5 bases; junction bases outside the gene matches: 2. Germline-derived CDR1 and CDR2 are ENHRY and SYGVKD. This CDR3 region has 13 residues. The CDR3 reads CAISETGGTEAFF. The CDR3 coding sequence is TGTGCCATCAGTGAAACAGGGGGTACTGAAGCTTTCTTT.